This is a list of T cell receptor beta chains from one sample in a study of CD8 T cells in ankylosing spondylitis. MiXCR, applied by TCRdb to the 5' RACE reads, yields one record per CDR3 protein. In the table there are 670,000 or so distinct CDR3 sequences, around 20% of which are singletons. Sequences were obtained from blood, either unsorted or a sorted T cell fraction (not recorded which). These receptor sequences come from a male donor with ankylosing spondylitis. Each CDR3 is given with its conserved first and last residue. Only part of the rows carry a size: once, few, many, or a class if the clone is expanded.

>TRBJ2-5|NA|TRBV28
CASSSLTGTQETQYF
>TRBJ2-7|NA|TRBV7-2
CASRRTAGSIGDEQYF
>TRBJ1-3|NA|TRBV4-2
CASSQGTGGGNTIYF
>TRBJ1-5|NA|TRBV6-2/TRBV6-3
CASRDHSGLYNQPQHF
>TRBJ2-5|few|TRBV20-1
CSAKTGQFAETQYF
>TRBJ2-5|few|TRBV15
CATSRDSGYKQETQYF
>TRBJ1-2|few|TRBV27
CASSLFGGALEGYTF
>TRBJ2-3|NA|TRBV28
CASSLSGLPDTQYF
>TRBJ1-5|NA|TRBV15
CATSREGLRPQHF
>TRBJ1-2|few|TRBV20-1
CSASRPGGANYGYTF
>TRBJ2-2|NA|TRBV10-1
CASSETPGGPGELFF
>TRBJ2-1|NA|TRBV6-1
CASSEMAGFYNEQFF
>TRBJ2-2|NA|TRBV5-1
CASSIYDGNTGELFF
>TRBJ1-6|NA|TRBV7-3
CASSLRGQGAYNSPLHF
>TRBJ1-5|few|TRBV5-1
CASSFGGRNQPQHF
>TRBJ1-2|few|TRBV29-1
CSVEITDRVGYTF
>TRBJ2-7|few|TRBV20-1
CSARVGARYEQYF